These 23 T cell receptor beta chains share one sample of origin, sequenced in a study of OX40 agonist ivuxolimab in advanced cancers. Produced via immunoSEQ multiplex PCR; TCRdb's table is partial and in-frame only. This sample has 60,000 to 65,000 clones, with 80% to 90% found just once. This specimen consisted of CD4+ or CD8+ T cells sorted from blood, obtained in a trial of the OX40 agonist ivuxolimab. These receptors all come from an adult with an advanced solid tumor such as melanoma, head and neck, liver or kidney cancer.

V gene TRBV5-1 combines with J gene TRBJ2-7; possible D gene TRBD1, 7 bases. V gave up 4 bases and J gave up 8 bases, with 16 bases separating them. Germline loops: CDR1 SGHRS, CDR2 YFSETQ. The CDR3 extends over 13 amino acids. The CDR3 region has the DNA TGCGCCAGCAGCGCGGGACAGAACATGAAGCAGTACGTC. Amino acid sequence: CASSAGQNMKQYV.

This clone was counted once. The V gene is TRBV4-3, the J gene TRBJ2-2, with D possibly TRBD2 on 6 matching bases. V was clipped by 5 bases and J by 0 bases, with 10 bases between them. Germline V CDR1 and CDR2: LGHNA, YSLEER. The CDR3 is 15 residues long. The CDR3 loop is CASSKLAANTGELFF. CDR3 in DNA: TGCGCCAGCAGCAAACTAGCTGCGAACACCGGGGAGCTGTTTTTT.

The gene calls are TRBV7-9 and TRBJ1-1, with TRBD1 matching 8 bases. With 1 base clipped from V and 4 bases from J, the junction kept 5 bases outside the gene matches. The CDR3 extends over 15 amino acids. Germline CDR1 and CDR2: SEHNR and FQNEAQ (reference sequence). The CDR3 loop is CASSLGQGAATEAFF. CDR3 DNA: TGTGCCAGCAGCTTAGGTCAGGGGGCGGCCACTGAAGCTTTCTTT.

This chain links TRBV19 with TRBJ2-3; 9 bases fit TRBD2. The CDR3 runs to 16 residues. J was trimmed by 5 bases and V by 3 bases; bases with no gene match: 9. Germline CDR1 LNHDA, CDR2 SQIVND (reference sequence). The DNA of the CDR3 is TGTGCCAGTAGTATTTCGCTAGCGGGATATAAAGATACGCAGTATTTT. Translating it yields CASSISLAGYKDTQYF.

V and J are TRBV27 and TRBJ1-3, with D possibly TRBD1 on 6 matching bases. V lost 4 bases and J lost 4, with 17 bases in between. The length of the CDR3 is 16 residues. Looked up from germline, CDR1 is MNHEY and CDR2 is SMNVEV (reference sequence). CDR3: CASSSIGGAEGNTIYF. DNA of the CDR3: TGTGCCAGCAGTTCCATCGGGGGGGCGGAAGGAAACACCATATATTTT.

The CDR3 sequence is CASSLSGGYTEAFF. CDR3 DNA: TGTGCCAGCAGCTTGTCGGGTGGGTACACTGAAGCTTTCTTT. J is TRBJ1-1 and V is TRBV7-2; D is ambiguous. This CDR3 spans 14 amino acids. V gave up 3 bases and J gave up 3 bases, with 11 bases separating them. The germline V gene has CDR1 SGHTA and CDR2 FQGNSA.

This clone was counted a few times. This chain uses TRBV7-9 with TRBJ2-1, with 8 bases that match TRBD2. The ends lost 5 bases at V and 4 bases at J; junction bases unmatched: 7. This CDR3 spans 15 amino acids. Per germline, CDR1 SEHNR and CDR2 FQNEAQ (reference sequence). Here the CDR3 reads CASSKTSGGYNEQFF. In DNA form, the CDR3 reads TGTGCCAGCAGCAAAACTAGCGGAGGTTACAATGAGCAGTTCTTC.

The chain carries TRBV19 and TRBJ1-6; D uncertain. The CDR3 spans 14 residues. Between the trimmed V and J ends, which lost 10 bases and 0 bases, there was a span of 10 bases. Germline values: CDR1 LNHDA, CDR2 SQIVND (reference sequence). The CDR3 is CATSGSSYNSPLHF. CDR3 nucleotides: TGTGCCACTTCCGGGAGCTCCTATAATTCACCCCTCCACTTT.

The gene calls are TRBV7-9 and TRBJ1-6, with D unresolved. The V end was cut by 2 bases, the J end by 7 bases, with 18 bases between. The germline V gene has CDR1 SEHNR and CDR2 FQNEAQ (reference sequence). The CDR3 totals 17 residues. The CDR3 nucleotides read TGTGCCAGCAGCTTATTTCCAAACCAGGCCCTCAATTCACCCCTCCACTTT. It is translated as CASSLFPNQALNSPLHF.

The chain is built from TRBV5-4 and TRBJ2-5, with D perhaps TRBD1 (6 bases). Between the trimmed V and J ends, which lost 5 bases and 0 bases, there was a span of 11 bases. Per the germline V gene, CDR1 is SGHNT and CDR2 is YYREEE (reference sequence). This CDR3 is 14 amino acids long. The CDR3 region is CASRPRQDQETQYF. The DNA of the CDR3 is TGTGCCAGCAGGCCCAGACAGGACCAAGAGACCCAGTACTTC.

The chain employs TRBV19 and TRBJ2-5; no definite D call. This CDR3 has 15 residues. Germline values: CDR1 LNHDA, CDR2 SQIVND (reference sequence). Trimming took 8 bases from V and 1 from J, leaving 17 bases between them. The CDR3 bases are TGTGCCAGTGCCGCCGGGTTCTCCACCCAAGAGACCCAGTACTTC. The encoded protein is CASAAGFSTQETQYF. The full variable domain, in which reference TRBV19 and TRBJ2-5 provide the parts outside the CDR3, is DGGITQSPKYLFRKEGQNVTLSCEQNLNHDAMYWYRQDPGQGLRLIYYSQIVNDFQKGDIAEGYSVSREKKESFPLTVTSAQKNPTAFYLCASAAGFSTQETQYFGPGTRLLVL.

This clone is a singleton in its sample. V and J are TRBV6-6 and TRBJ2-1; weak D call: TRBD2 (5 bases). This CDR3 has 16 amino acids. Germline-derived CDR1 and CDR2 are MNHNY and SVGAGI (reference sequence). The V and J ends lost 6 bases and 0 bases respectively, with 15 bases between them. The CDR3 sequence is CASRPREKSSYNEQFF. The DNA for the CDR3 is TGTGCCAGCAGGCCCCGGGAAAAAAGCTCCTACAATGAGCAGTTCTTC.

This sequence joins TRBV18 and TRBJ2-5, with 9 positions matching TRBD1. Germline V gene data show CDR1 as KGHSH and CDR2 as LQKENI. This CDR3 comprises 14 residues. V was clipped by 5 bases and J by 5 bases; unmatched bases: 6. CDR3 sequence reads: CASSGPDRGETQYF. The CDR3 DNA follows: TGTGCCAGCTCAGGCCCGGACAGGGGTGAGACCCAGTACTTC.

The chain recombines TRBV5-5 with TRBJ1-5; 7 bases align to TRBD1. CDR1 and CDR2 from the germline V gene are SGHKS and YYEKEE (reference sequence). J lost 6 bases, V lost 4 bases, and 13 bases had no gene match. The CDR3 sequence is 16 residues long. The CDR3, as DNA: TGTGCCAGCAGCCTCCGACAGGGAGTAATGGGTCAGCCCCAGCATTTT. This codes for CASSLRQGVMGQPQHF.

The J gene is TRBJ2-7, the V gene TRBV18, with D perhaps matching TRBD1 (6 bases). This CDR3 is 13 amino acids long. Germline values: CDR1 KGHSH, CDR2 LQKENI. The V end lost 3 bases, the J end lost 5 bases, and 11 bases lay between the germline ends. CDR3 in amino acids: CASSPQDRHEQYV. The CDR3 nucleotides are TGTGCCAGCTCACCGCAGGACAGACACGAGCAGTACGTC.

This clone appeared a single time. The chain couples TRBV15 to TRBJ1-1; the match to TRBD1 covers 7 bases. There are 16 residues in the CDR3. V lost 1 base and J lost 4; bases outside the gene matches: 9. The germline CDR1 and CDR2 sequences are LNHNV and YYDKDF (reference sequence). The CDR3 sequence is CATSRGQTGSGTEAFF. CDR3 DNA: TGTGCCACCAGCAGAGGCCAGACAGGGAGCGGCACTGAAGCTTTCTTT.

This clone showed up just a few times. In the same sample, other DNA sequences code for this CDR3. The CDR3 DNA sequence: TGTGCCAGCAGTTTAGGAAAGACCCAGTACTTC. This gives the protein CASSLGKTQYF. The chain employs TRBV27 and TRBJ2-5; no firm D call. Germline values: CDR1 MNHEY, CDR2 SMNVEV (reference sequence). The CDR3 runs to 11 residues. The germline V and J ends were trimmed by 2 bases and 6 bases, with 4 bases remaining between them.

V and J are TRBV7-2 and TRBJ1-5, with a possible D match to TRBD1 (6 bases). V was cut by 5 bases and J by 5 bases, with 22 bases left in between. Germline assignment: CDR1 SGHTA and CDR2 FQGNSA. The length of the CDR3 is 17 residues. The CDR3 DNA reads TGTGCCAGCAGCGCTAAAACGACAGGTAGAGTCGATCAGCCCCAGCATTTT. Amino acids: CASSAKTTGRVDQPQHF.

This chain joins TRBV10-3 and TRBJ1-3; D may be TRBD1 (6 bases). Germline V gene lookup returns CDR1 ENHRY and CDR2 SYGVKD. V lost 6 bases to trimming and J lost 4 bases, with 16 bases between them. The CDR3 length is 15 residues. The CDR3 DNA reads TGTGCCATCAGACCAGGGGCGGGAATCGGAAACACCATATATTTT. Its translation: CAIRPGAGIGNTIYF.

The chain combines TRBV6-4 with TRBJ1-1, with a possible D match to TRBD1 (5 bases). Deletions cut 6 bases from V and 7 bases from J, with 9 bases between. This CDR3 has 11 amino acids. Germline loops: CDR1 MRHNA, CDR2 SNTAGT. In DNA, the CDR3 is TGTGCCAGCAGGGGAGGGGTTGAAGCTTTCTTT. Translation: CASRGGVEAFF.

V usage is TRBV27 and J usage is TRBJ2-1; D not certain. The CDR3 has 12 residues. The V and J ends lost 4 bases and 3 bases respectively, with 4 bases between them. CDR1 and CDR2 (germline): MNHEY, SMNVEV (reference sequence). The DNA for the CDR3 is TGTGCCAGCAGTTCCCTCTACAATGAGCAGTTCTTC. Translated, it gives CASSSLYNEQFF.

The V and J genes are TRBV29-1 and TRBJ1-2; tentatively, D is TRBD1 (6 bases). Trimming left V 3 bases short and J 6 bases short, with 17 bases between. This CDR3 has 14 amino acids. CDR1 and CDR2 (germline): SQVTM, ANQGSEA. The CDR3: CSVDPTGYEDGYTF. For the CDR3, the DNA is TGCAGCGTTGACCCTACAGGGTACGAAGATGGCTACACCTTC.

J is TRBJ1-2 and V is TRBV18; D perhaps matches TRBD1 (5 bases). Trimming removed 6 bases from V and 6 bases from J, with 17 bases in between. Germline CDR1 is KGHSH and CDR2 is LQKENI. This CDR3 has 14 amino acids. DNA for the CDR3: TGTGCCAGCTCCCAGTCGCGCCAGGGCGATGGCTACACCTTC. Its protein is CASSQSRQGDGYTF.